This T cell receptor beta chain emerged from a study of CD8+ T cells in alopecia areata. The wider study: It was oral tofacitinib, at 5 to 10 mg twice daily, that treated patients received. General observations from the study: Within the top 100, expanded CD8+ clones significantly decreased with tofacitinib, as did scalp clonality. How baseline CD8+ expansion relates to response remains uncertain (there was one nonresponder).

After removal of 3 bases from V and 0 bases from J, the junction contained 13 bases not matched to a gene. Looked up from germline, CDR1 is LNHDA and CDR2 is SQIVND (reference sequence). This CDR3 is built from 18 residues. Following RNA extraction, reverse transcription yielded cDNA that acted as the sequencing template. Method: immunoSEQ multiplex PCR; TCRdb's copy keeps in-frame clones and lacks some. The data show 85,000 to 110,000 clones, 70% to 90% seen once. About this clone: The target antigen is unknown.

Noted treatment: oral pan-JAK inhibitor, 5-10 mg twice daily. The starting material was CD8+ T cells sorted from blood, obtained between weeks 30 and 35, from a patient treated with tofacitinib. This receptor was obtained from a human donor with alopecia areata. The V and J genes are TRBV19 and TRBJ2-7, with TRBD2 matching 8 bases. The CDR3: CASSMNRVELADSYEQYF. The CDR3 DNA reads as TGTGCCAGTAGTATGAATAGGGTGGAACTAGCGGACTCCTACGAGCAGTACTTC.